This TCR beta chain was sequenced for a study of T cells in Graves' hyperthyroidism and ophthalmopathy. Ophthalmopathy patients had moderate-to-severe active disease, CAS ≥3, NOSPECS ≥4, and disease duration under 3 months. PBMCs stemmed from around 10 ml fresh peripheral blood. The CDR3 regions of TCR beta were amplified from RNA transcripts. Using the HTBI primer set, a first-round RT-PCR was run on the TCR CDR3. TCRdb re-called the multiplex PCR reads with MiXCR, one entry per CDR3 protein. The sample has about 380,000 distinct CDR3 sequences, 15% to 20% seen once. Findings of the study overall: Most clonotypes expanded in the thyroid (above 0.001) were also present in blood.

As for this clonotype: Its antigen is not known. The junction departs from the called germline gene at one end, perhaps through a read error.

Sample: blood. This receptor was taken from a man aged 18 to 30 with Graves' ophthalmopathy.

CDR3 in DNA: TGTACCAGCAGCCTGGGGGGCCTTGGCTACACCTTC. Translating gives CTSSLGGLGYTF. V gene TRBV14 combines with J gene TRBJ1-2; the D gene is possibly TRBD1 (6 bases). Germline V lookup: CDR1 SGHDN, CDR2 FVKESK. CDR3 length: 12 amino acids.